The clone carrying this T cell receptor (beta chain) was recorded many times. Its antigen is unknown. Building of the TCR beta libraries involved iRepertoire HTBI primers and Arm-PCR of CDR3 regions. TCRdb redid the calling of the multiplex PCR reads with MiXCR, one entry per CDR3 protein. The table shows under 300,000 distinct CDR3 sequences, with around 20% occurring only once. The sample originates from a study of regulatory T cells in long-lasting Graves disease. Study-level background: The antithyroid drugs taken by newly diagnosed Graves' patients had been used for under 3 months.

Documented time point: newly diagnosed GD, antithyroid drugs for less than 3 months. PBMC-derived RNA was used for the TCR library. Whole-study findings and limits: Persistent disease favored TRBV28, TRBJ1-2 and TRBJ2-5.

Germline values: CDR1 DFQATT, CDR2 SNEGSKA (reference sequence). J gave up 8 bases and V 4 bases, and 7 bases lay outside the gene matches. The CDR3 length is 13 residues. The input for sequencing was peripheral blood mononuclear cells (PBMCs), taken at new diagnosis, from a patient treated with antithyroid drugs. The clonotype originates from a female donor with Graves disease. This sequence joins TRBV20-1 and TRBJ1-4; TRBD1 matches 7 bases. The CDR3 region is CSATGGVGEKLFF. The CDR3 DNA is TGCAGTGCTACAGGGGGGGTAGGGGAAAAACTGTTTTTT.